The rows below give T cell receptor beta chains drawn from one sample of a study of blood T cells in healthy people across ages. TCRdb analysed the 5' RACE reads with MiXCR anew, one entry per CDR3 protein. The sample carries roughly 1.5 million distinct CDR3 sequences, roughly 43% recorded once. Sequencing used blood. Receptors originate from a young woman in good health. CDR3s include the opening cysteine and the closing phenylalanine or tryptophan. Each record gives: clone size, V gene, J gene, CDR3 protein. Not all rows give a size; the values are once, few, many and, for expanded clones, a class.

>-|TRBV7-2|TRBJ2-7
CASSLEGVPSNYEQYF
>-|TRBV6-2/TRBV6-3|TRBJ2-7
CASSLWTGTSYEQYF
>few|TRBV7-2|TRBJ2-5
CASSLGTLSASETQYF
>-|TRBV5-1|TRBJ1-2
CASSLGEASGYTF
>-|TRBV12-3/TRBV12-4|TRBJ2-1
CASTPVPTGVYNEQFF
>few|TRBV4-1|TRBJ1-1
CASSQGQTTEAFF
>-|TRBV5-4|TRBJ2-3
CASSLERTGVADTQYF
>-|TRBV27|-
CASSVLGRDYEQYF
>few|TRBV9|TRBJ2-1
CASSVGVRNEQFF
>-|TRBV4-1|TRBJ2-5
CASSPSASGVSQETQYF
>-|TRBV5-1|TRBJ1-1
CASSLVTENTEAFF
>-|TRBV7-2|TRBJ2-3
CASSWGQGFTDTQYF
>-|TRBV20-1|TRBJ2-5
CSARVTSGDNEQYF